This T cell receptor beta chain was identified during a study of shared clonotypes between healthy human individuals (dated by TCRdb to 2020 to 2021). With regard to the full study: The cohort comprised two women and three men aged 18 to 49 years. For each donor, CD4 naive and CD4 memory were each given three plates, CD8 naive was given two plates, and CD8 memory was given one plate. To estimate repertoire size and how much clonotypes are shared between individuals, the study performed deep sequencing of blood TCR repertoires from roughly five healthy adults. Different laboratories and diverse techniques were used to prepare libraries and sequence TCR repertoires, to increase sequencing depth and limit assay-specific biases. Between about 0.85 and 9.5 billion PBMCs per donor were obtained by leukapheresis.

Using the deep immunoSEQ assay, multiplex PCR amplified TCR CDR3 regions from genomic DNA. For each cell subset, the extracted genomic DNA was distributed evenly across all wells of several immunoSEQ 96-well plates, and each plate served as one replicate. Each replicate PCR for sorted subsets received around 200 ng genomic DNA, equal to roughly 33,000 T cell genomes. Purified libraries were quantified with a Qubit 3.0 fluorometer, sized on a Bioanalyzer 2100, and re-quantified with the KAPA Library Quantification kit. A separate single-read 150-cycle Illumina NextSeq 550 flow cell was used to sequence each immunoSEQ 96-well plate. The authors' pipeline ran thus. Because the immunoSEQ output held only junctional sequences and lacked quality scores, the filtering could not match the filtering applied to full-length reads. Sequences were annotated with PyIR, a Python wrapper for IgBLAST v1.9, using IMGT germline references to assign V/J genes and CDR3. Reads were filtered out if the reads had weak V/J assignments (E-value above 1e-6), no CDR3, stop codons, out-of-frame junctions, or ambiguous translated residues. V3J clonotypes were defined by identical inferred V gene, J gene, and CDR3 amino acid sequence. Percentage overlap between repertoires was computed as shared unique clonotypes divided by the size of the smaller repertoire. Richness of each repertoire was evaluated using RTK rarefaction, the Chao1 estimator, and Recon v2.1 estimates of unobserved clonotypes. Generation probabilities were computed with OLGA for all TCRbeta clonotypes obtained by the gDNA method from several donors. Imported from immuneACCESS, the table was reduced by TCRdb to in-frame sequences with V and J called. These copies leave out some clones; in studies compared against another copy, an unresolved V gene accounts for under half, and the cause of the remainder is not known. The V and J calls and clone size were taken over from that table, and D and trimming were inferred from the DNA. The sample data list about 710,000 clones, and around three quarters of these were observed just once. The ten largest clones capture around 1.8% of the sample.

Donors were healthy HIV-negative adults with no recently reported acute infections or vaccinations. All donors were Caucasian adults living in Nashville, Tennessee, USA. CD4+ T cells were enriched by magnetic negative selection; naive cells were then positively selected on CD45RA, and the negative fraction formed the memory subset. Blood was obtained by leukapheresis, after which PBMCs were separated by Ficoll-Histopaque density gradient centrifugation and cryopreserved in liquid nitrogen vapor phase. Analytical flow cytometry was used to check the purity and quantity of every magnetically sorted T cell population. Each sorted fraction had its genomic DNA isolated and then quantified by UV absorbance on a Nanodrop 2000c. Many counts were recorded for this clone. Its antigen has not been determined. No base quality information exists; no much larger clone differs at one position. The CDR3 runs 12 residues from the cysteine to the phenylalanine. Only the CDR3 DNA is retained, 36 bases long and in frame from the first base. V drops 1 base and J drops 6 bases, leaving 5 bases in between. CDR1 and CDR2 (SGHVS, FQNEAQ) derive from the germline V gene.

Broad study findings and their caveats: Clonotypes shared by all four sorted-subset donors showed higher generation probabilities than non-shared clonotypes. Sampling was limited to blood, and TCR repertoires in tissue likely differ from TCR repertoires in blood. Around 5% of naive CD4, 3% to 4% of naive CD8, roughly 2.4% of memory CD4, and approximately 0.4% of memory CD8 clonotypes were shared across several donors. The small number of donors limited the genetic and exposure-history diversity represented. Based on pairwise subsampling, the degree of clonotype sharing among donors was expected to be affected by sequencing depth. Even with the large sequencing depth, rarefaction of the sorted-subset datasets indicated that sequencing was incomplete. Estimated clonotype richness was generally larger for naive than for memory subsets.

The sample taken for sequencing was memory CD4+ T cells sorted from blood. This specimen's cell subset or site label, interpreted: CD45RA-negative fraction. The TCR was taken from a woman under 40 in good health. Recombination joined TRBV7-8 with TRBJ2-3, with no reliable assignment of the D segment. The DNA sequence is given as TGTGCCAGCAGCTTAGGCTGGGATACGCAGTATTTT. Its translation is CASSLGWDTQYF.